This entry lists 13 T cell receptor beta chains sequenced from one sample in a study of T cell responses to AZD1222 COVID-19 vaccine. Profiled with immunoSEQ multiplex PCR; TCRdb holds only in-frame clones, not every one. The repertoire consists of about 130,000 clones, with roughly nine tenths occurring once and the leading ten covering about 4.2%. The sample was peripheral blood, taken on day 0 of AZD1222 vaccination. All receptors derive from an adult in good health.

This clone was picked up a small number of times. The gene calls are TRBV5-4 and TRBJ2-7; the D gene is possibly TRBD1 (5 bases). The CDR3 sequence is 13 residues long. Germline lookup yields CDR1 SGHNT and CDR2 YYREEE (reference sequence). The V end was cut by 1 base, the J end by 4 bases, with 9 bases between. CDR3 residues: CASSLRQGYEQYF. CDR3 coding DNA: TGTGCCAGCAGCTTGCGGCAGGGTTACGAGCAGTACTTC.

The chain is built from TRBV19 and TRBJ2-5; TRBD2 is a possible D gene (7 bases). The CDR3 is 15 amino acids. CDR1 and CDR2 from the germline V gene are LNHDA and SQIVND (reference sequence). The V and J ends lost 8 bases and 1 base respectively, with 17 bases between them. The CDR3 protein is CASCGSGEGQETQYF. The CDR3 nucleotides read TGTGCCAGTTGCGGCTCAGGGGAGGGCCAAGAGACCCAGTACTTC.

The chain uses TRBV14 and TRBJ2-4; TRBD2 matches 7 bases. The germline V gene encodes CDR1 SGHDN and CDR2 FVKESK. This CDR3 contains 16 residues. With V trimmed by 0 bases and J by 7 bases, 9 bases remained unmatched. The chain's CDR3 is CASSQDSREGRNIQYF. In nucleotides, the CDR3 is TGTGCCAGCAGCCAAGATAGCAGGGAGGGTAGGAACATTCAGTACTTC. The full variable domain, its missing parts supplied by reference TRBV14 and TRBJ2-4, is EAGVTQFPSHSVIEKGQTVTLRCDPISGHDNLYWYRRVMGKEIKFLLHFVKESKQDESGMPNNRFLAERTGGTYSTLKVQPAELEDSGVYFCASSQDSREGRNIQYFGAGTRLSVL.

The chain couples TRBV29-1 to TRBJ2-7; D gene ambiguous. Germline loops: CDR1 SQVTM, CDR2 ANQGSEA. The CDR3 consists of 12 residues. V lost 0 bases and J 3 bases, leaving 6 bases between the germline ends. CDR3 bases: TGCAGCGTTGAAGAGGGCGGCTACGAGCAGTACTTC. This gives the protein CSVEEGGYEQYF.

This chain joins TRBV18 and TRBJ2-7; 11 bases agree with TRBD2. Trimming cost V 3 bases and J 2 bases; bases outside gene matches: 3. The CDR3 is 15 residues long. CDR1 and CDR2 from the germline V gene are KGHSH and LQKENI. The CDR3 DNA reads TGTGCCAGCTCACCCAGTAGCGGGGGGGCCTACGAGCAGTACTTC. This gives the protein CASSPSSGGAYEQYF.

The genes are TRBV2 and TRBJ2-1; 7 nucleotides line up with TRBD2. This CDR3 has 13 residues. Germline CDR1 and CDR2: SNHLY and FYNNEI. J gave up 8 bases and V 7 bases, and 8 bases lay outside the gene matches. CDR3 loop: CASKGLVRYEQFF. CDR3 nucleotides: TGTGCCAGCAAAGGACTAGTAAGGTATGAGCAGTTCTTC.

This rearrangement joins TRBV7-9 to TRBJ2-1; unclear D gene. The germline gives CDR1 SEHNR, CDR2 FQNEAQ (reference sequence). The CDR3 loop spans 12 amino acids. Between the trimmed V and J ends, which lost 1 base and 7 bases, there was a span of 5 bases. In nucleotides, the CDR3 is TGTGCCAGCAGCTTAGACCCGAATGAGCAGTTCTTC. Translated, it gives CASSLDPNEQFF.

The CDR3 DNA sequence: TGTGCCAGCAGCAAAGAGGGGGTCAGTCAGCCCCAGCATTTT. Its protein product is CASSKEGVSQPQHF. This rearrangement joins TRBV21-1 to TRBJ1-5; the listed D gene, TRBD1, was not tested against the DNA. TRBV21-1 is noted as a pseudogene. This CDR3 spans 14 amino acids.

The chain has TRBV20-1 and TRBJ2-1; no definite D call. The CDR3 length is 12 residues. Germline CDR1 DFQATT, CDR2 SNEGSKA (reference sequence). Trimming pared 3 bases from V and 7 bases from J, leaving 10 bases between. The CDR3 spells CSASAAENEQFF. The DNA for the CDR3 is TGCAGTGCTAGTGCCGCGGAGAATGAGCAGTTCTTC.

The V and J genes are TRBV4-2 and TRBJ2-1; the match to TRBD2 covers 8 bases. Germline CDR1 is LGHNA and CDR2 is YNFKEQ. V shed 0 bases and J 2 bases; nucleotides not matched to a gene: 3. The CDR3 runs 16 residues. DNA of the CDR3: TGTGCCAGCAGCCAAGAAAGCGGGAGCCCCTACAATGAGCAGTTCTTC. Translation gives CASSQESGSPYNEQFF.

The chain couples TRBV28 to TRBJ2-7, with 7 bases aligning to TRBD2. Germline values: CDR1 MDHEN, CDR2 SYDVKM. Unmatched junction bases numbered 6, after V lost 3 bases and J lost 4 bases. The CDR3 covers 14 residues. The CDR3 sequence: CASSLDGGRYEQYF. The CDR3 nucleotides read TGTGCCAGCAGTTTGGACGGGGGGAGGTACGAGCAGTACTTC.

J is TRBJ2-1 and V is TRBV19; D unclear. CDR1 is LNHDA and CDR2 is SQIVND in the germline V gene (reference sequence). Deletions cut 5 bases from V and 2 bases from J, with 7 bases between. CDR3 length equals 13 residues. The CDR3 region is CASSADPYNEQFF. The CDR3 DNA reads as TGTGCCAGTAGTGCCGACCCCTACAATGAGCAGTTCTTC. Full variable domain (remainder filled in from reference TRBV19 and TRBJ2-1): DGGITQSPKYLFRKEGQNVTLSCEQNLNHDAMYWYRQDPGQGLRLIYYSQIVNDFQKGDIAEGYSVSREKKESFPLTVTSAQKNPTAFYLCASSADPYNEQFFGPGTRLTVL.

This clone was counted only a few times. Other DNA sequences in the sample encode the same CDR3. The genes are TRBV4-3 and TRBJ1-4; the match to TRBD1 covers 9 bases. The germline V gene has CDR1 LGHNA and CDR2 YSLEER. With 3 bases clipped from V and 2 bases from J, the junction kept 4 bases outside the gene matches. This CDR3 is 16 amino acids long. The CDR3 region is CASSQGTGRTNEKLFF. CDR3 sequence (DNA): TGCGCCAGCAGCCAGGGGACAGGGCGGACTAATGAAAAACTGTTTTTT.